These T cell receptor beta chains were read from a single sample in a study of blood T cell repertoires in COVID-19. Data came from immunoSEQ multiplex PCR; TCRdb stores just in-frame clones and leaves some out. The sample includes about 120,000 clones, around 87% of them seen just once. Source material: peripheral blood. Receptors originate from a woman between 45 and 65 years old with acute or convalescent COVID-19. Both conserved end residues are part of each CDR3. A D gene is named only where the DNA matches it firmly. Not all rows give a size; the values are once, few, many and, for expanded clones, a class.

V	J	length	size	D	CDR3	DNA
TRBV27	TRBJ1-1	14	-	-	CASSPRGGGTEAFF	TGTGCCAGCAGTCCACGGGGGGGAGGAACTGAAGCTTTCTTT
TRBV15	TRBJ1-2	15	-	TRBD1	CATSRDSLRDRSYTF	TGTGCCACCAGCAGAGATTCCCTTCGGGACAGGAGCTACACCTTC
TRBV6-6	TRBJ1-2	14	few	-	CASSPIPREGGYTF	TGTGCCAGCAGTCCCATCCCTCGGGAAGGAGGCTACACCTTC
TRBV30	TRBJ2-7	15	-	-	CAWRDRFSSSYEQYF	TGTGCCTGGAGAGACAGGTTTTCCAGCTCCTACGAGCAGTACTTC
TRBV6-2/TRBV6-3	TRBJ2-3	16	-	TRBD2	CASSTFTSGEADTQYF	TGTGCCAGCAGTACCTTTACTAGCGGGGAAGCAGATACGCAGTATTTT
TRBV7-2	TRBJ2-1	16	few	-	CASSLAAGAGYNEQFF	TGTGCCAGCAGCTTAGCGGCGGGGGCCGGATACAATGAGCAGTTCTTC
TRBV7-8	TRBJ2-1	17	-	TRBD2	CASSPGTGLAGEGEQFF	TGTGCCAGCAGCCCGGGAACGGGACTAGCGGGAGAAGGTGAGCAGTTCTTC
TRBV10-3	TRBJ1-2	13	-	-	CAISEAALSGYTF	TGTGCCATCAGTGAGGCGGCGTTATCAGGCTACACCTTC
TRBV2	TRBJ1-5	13	few	-	CASSDMAYQPQHF	TGTGCCAGCAGTGACATGGCTTATCAGCCCCAGCATTTT
TRBV10-2	TRBJ2-7	14	-	-	CASSDLLSNYEQYF	TGCGCCAGCAGTGATCTCCTATCCAACTACGAGCAGTACTTC
TRBV6-2/TRBV6-3	TRBJ1-4	16	-	-	CASSQALTGRNEKLFF	TGTGCCAGCAGCCAAGCATTGACAGGACGGAATGAAAAACTGTTTTTT
TRBV5-4	TRBJ2-1	17	-	-	CASSPLGGGSSYNEQFF	TGTGCCAGCAGCCCCCTAGGGGGGGGAAGCTCCTACAATGAGCAGTTCTTC
TRBV30	TRBJ1-5	15	-	-	CAWSGGPQGNQPQHF	TGTGCCTGGAGTGGAGGGCCCCAAGGCAATCAGCCCCAGCATTTT
TRBV10-1	TRBJ2-3	14	-	-	CASSDGGRSDTQYF	TGCGCCAGCAGCGACGGGGGGCGCTCGGATACGCAGTATTTT
TRBV30	TRBJ1-3	15	-	-	CAWSSQGGSGNTIYF	TGTGCCTGGAGTTCCCAGGGTGGCTCTGGAAACACCATATATTTT
TRBV30	TRBJ2-7	13	-	TRBD1	CAWTRTGPYEQYF	TGTGCCTGGACCCGGACAGGGCCCTACGAGCAGTACTTC
TRBV4-1	TRBJ1-3	18	once	TRBD1	CASSQEGQGPRSGNTIYF	TGCGCCAGCAGCCAAGAGGGACAGGGCCCTCGCTCTGGAAACACCATATATTTT
TRBV5-1	TRBJ2-1	14	once	-	CASSLDYRNNEQFF	TGCGCCAGCAGCTTGGATTACAGAAACAATGAGCAGTTCTTC
TRBV6-5	TRBJ1-1	15	-	-	CASHVQGGIGTEAFF	TGTGCCAGCCACGTACAAGGGGGAATAGGCACTGAAGCTTTCTTT
TRBV6-2/TRBV6-3	TRBJ2-1	17	-	-	CASIPAPRVPYNNEQFF	TGTGCCAGCATCCCAGCCCCCAGGGTGCCTTATAACAATGAGCAGTTCTTC
TRBV5-6	TRBJ2-1	16	-	TRBD1	CASSSLGTGRYNEQFF	TGTGCCAGCAGCTCGCTGGGGACAGGGCGGTACAATGAGCAGTTCTTC
TRBV20-1	TRBJ1-1	13	-	-	CSASWGGNTEAFF	TGCAGTGCTAGTTGGGGAGGGAACACTGAAGCTTTCTTT
TRBV10-3	TRBJ2-7	15	-	-	CAISESGGRSYEQYF	TGTGCCATCAGTGAGTCAGGGGGACGCTCCTACGAGCAGTACTTC
TRBV29-1	TRBJ2-7	13	-	-	CSVARDTFYEQYF	TGCAGCGTTGCCCGGGACACCTTTTACGAGCAGTACTTC
TRBV29-1	TRBJ1-1	12	-	-	CSLGAGDTEAFF	TGCAGCTTGGGGGCAGGGGACACTGAAGCTTTCTTT
TRBV27	TRBJ1-1	18	-	TRBD1	CASSLSYRDRGRNTEAFF	TGTGCCAGCAGTTTATCCTACCGGGACAGGGGGCGGAACACTGAAGCTTTCTTT
TRBV19	TRBJ1-1	15	-	TRBD1	CASSIGARGLGEAFF	TGTGCCAGTAGTATAGGGGCCAGGGGGCTGGGTGAAGCTTTCTTT
TRBV5-5	TRBJ1-4	14	-	-	CASSYPPANEKLFF	TGTGCCAGCAGCTACCCGCCCGCGAATGAAAAACTGTTTTTT
TRBV10-3	TRBJ2-5	15	once	TRBD1	CAITPGQGAQETQYF	TGTGCCATCACCCCGGGACAGGGGGCTCAAGAGACCCAGTACTTC
TRBV28	TRBJ1-1	14	-	TRBD1	CASNLGQGKTEAFF	TGTGCCAGCAACCTTGGACAGGGGAAAACTGAAGCTTTCTTT
TRBV25-1	TRBJ1-5	13	once	-	CASSERGAQPQHF	TGTGCCAGCAGTGAGCGGGGGGCTCAGCCCCAGCATTTT
TRBV27	TRBJ2-3	14	-	TRBD2	CASSFSRGLDTQYF	TGTGCCAGCAGTTTCTCGCGGGGGTTAGATACGCAGTATTTT
TRBV29-1	TRBJ2-7	11	-	-	CSRTVSYEQYF	TGCAGCCGGACAGTTTCCTACGAGCAGTACTTC
TRBV5-5	TRBJ1-5	14	-	-	CASSYQGSNQPQHF	TGTGCCAGCAGCTACCAGGGCAGCAATCAGCCCCAGCATTTT
TRBV7-9	TRBJ1-2	14	-	TRBD1	CASSISTGSFGYTF	TGTGCCAGCAGCATCTCGACAGGGTCTTTTGGCTACACCTTC
TRBV13	TRBJ1-3	15	-	TRBD1	CASSPTDRVGNTIYF	TGTGCCAGCAGCCCGACCGACAGGGTCGGAAACACCATATATTTT
TRBV6-8	TRBJ2-7	17	-	-	CASSYRGLPPRSYEQYF	TGTGCCAGCAGTTATAGAGGCCTTCCACCCCGCTCCTACGAGCAGTACTTC
TRBV7-2	TRBJ1-2	14	-	-	CASSLESRTGGYTF	TGTGCCAGCAGCTTGGAAAGCCGGACGGGAGGCTACACCTTC
TRBV7-8	TRBJ2-5	16	-	TRBD2	CASSLAVGGPVRTQYF	TGTGCCAGCAGCTTAGCTGTGGGAGGGCCCGTTAGGACCCAGTACTTC
TRBV5-1	TRBJ2-3	15	-	-	CASSLGQFPTDTQYF	TGCGCCAGCAGCTTGGGGCAGTTCCCCACAGATACGCAGTATTTT
TRBV19	TRBJ2-1	15	-	TRBD2	CASSSVAGGKNEQFF	TGTGCCAGTAGTAGCGTAGCGGGGGGTAAAAATGAGCAGTTCTTC
TRBV14	TRBJ1-2	15	-	TRBD1	CASSQGPGQGHGYTF	TGTGCCAGCAGCCAAGGGCCGGGACAGGGCCACGGCTACACCTTC
TRBV10-2	TRBJ1-1	15	-	TRBD1	CASNERDRRNTEAFF	TGCGCCAGCAACGAGAGGGACAGGAGGAACACTGAAGCTTTCTTT
TRBV5-4	TRBJ2-4	16	-	TRBD2	CASSRTSGGEGNIQYF	TGTGCCAGCAGCCGGACTAGCGGGGGGGAGGGAAACATTCAGTACTTC
TRBV11-2	TRBJ1-1	13	-	-	CASSLDGRGEAFF	TGTGCCAGCAGCTTAGATGGGAGGGGGGAAGCTTTCTTT
TRBV7-9	TRBJ2-7	14	-	TRBD1	CASSSQGAYYEQYF	TGTGCCAGCAGCTCACAGGGGGCGTACTACGAGCAGTACTTC
TRBV13	TRBJ1-2	14	-	-	CASSPRGESYGYTF	TGTGCCAGCAGCCCCCGCGGTGAGTCCTATGGCTACACCTTC
TRBV30	TRBJ1-1	13	-	-	CAWKTQGNTEAFF	TGTGCCTGGAAAACCCAGGGGAACACTGAAGCTTTCTTT
TRBV7-2	TRBJ2-2	17	-	TRBD2	CASSLYVAGGKLGELFF	TGTGCCAGCAGCTTGTATGTGGCGGGGGGTAAACTCGGGGAGCTGTTTTTT
TRBV19	TRBJ2-2	17	-	TRBD2	CASSITGRPRNTGELFF	TGTGCCAGTAGTATCACCGGGAGGCCGCGGAACACCGGGGAGCTGTTTTTT
TRBV6-6	TRBJ2-7	11	-	-	CASSAAGEQYF	TGTGCCAGCAGTGCGGCGGGAGAGCAGTACTTC
TRBV10-3	TRBJ1-1	12	-	TRBD1	CAISDRRTGAFF	TGTGCCATCAGTGATCGCAGGACAGGGGCTTTCTTT
TRBV10-3	TRBJ1-1	13	-	TRBD1	CASRQGENTEAFF	TGTGCCAGTCGACAGGGAGAGAACACTGAAGCTTTCTTT
TRBV9	TRBJ1-6	15	-	-	CASSVAGESGSPLHF	TGTGCCAGCAGCGTAGCCGGGGAGTCGGGATCACCCCTCCACTTT
TRBV19	TRBJ1-2	14	-	TRBD1	CASSVIAGTGDYTF	TGTGCCAGTAGTGTCATCGCCGGGACAGGGGACTACACCTTC
TRBV12-3/TRBV12-4	TRBJ2-1	13	-	-	CASRTGSYNEQFF	TGTGCCTCCAGGACGGGGTCTTACAATGAGCAGTTCTTC
TRBV6-5	TRBJ2-2	15	-	TRBD2	CASSTSGVETGELFF	TGTGCCAGCAGTACTAGCGGGGTAGAGACCGGGGAGCTGTTTTTT